The 16 T cell receptor beta chains in this list originate from one sample, sequenced in a study of blood T cell repertoires in COVID-19. TCRdb's table, derived via immunoSEQ multiplex PCR, lists solely in-frame clones and lacks some. The sample lists fewer than 250,000 clones, almost 90% occurring once. Sequencing was carried out using peripheral blood. All receptors come from a woman aged 55-69 years with acute or convalescent COVID-19.

This rearrangement joins TRBV5-1 to TRBJ1-6; tentatively, D is TRBD1 (6 bases). This CDR3 contains 13 residues. Per germline, CDR1 SGHRS and CDR2 YFSETQ. Trimming removed 6 bases from V and 7 bases from J, with 11 bases in between. The CDR3 reads CASTQGLNSPLHF. CDR3 sequence (DNA): TGCGCCAGCACGCAGGGGCTCAATTCACCCCTCCACTTT.

The J gene is TRBJ2-7, the V gene TRBV6-2 or TRBV6-3, with 7 positions matching TRBD2. The CDR3 runs to 15 residues. The V gene end was trimmed by 6 bases and the J gene end by 4 bases; junction bases not matched to a gene: 12. Germline V gene sequence: CDR1 MNHEY, CDR2 SVGEGT. The CDR3 loop reads CASSNPGTNFYEQYF. CDR3 sequence (DNA): TGTGCCAGCAGCAACCCCGGGACTAACTTTTACGAGCAGTACTTC.

The chain carries TRBV27 and TRBJ1-6; D not resolved. The CDR3 contains 14 residues. The V gene's germline CDR1 is MNHEY and CDR2 SMNVEV (reference sequence). V lost 5 bases and J lost 3, with 8 bases in between. The CDR3 region is CASSGQYYNSPLHF. The CDR3 bases are TGTGCCAGCAGTGGCCAGTACTATAATTCACCCCTCCACTTT.

The chain combines TRBV27 with TRBJ2-2; TRBD2 aligns across 7 bases. The CDR3 is made up of 16 amino acids. Trimming removed 3 bases from V and 1 base from J; junction bases left unmatched: 5. The germline V gene has CDR1 MNHEY and CDR2 SMNVEV (reference sequence). The CDR3 loop is CASSFRLALNTGELFF. The DNA for the CDR3 is TGTGCCAGCAGTTTCAGACTAGCCCTGAACACCGGGGAGCTGTTTTTT.

The chain links TRBV3-1 (or the pseudogene TRBV3-2) to TRBJ2-3; D remains unclear. Trimming stripped 3 bases from V and 6 bases from J, with 13 bases between. The length of the CDR3 is 14 residues. Germline V gives CDR1 LGHDT, CDR2 YNNKEL (reference sequence). The CDR3 here is CASSQRTKSDTQYF. CDR3 DNA: TGTGCCAGCAGCCAGCGAACGAAAAGTGATACGCAGTATTTT.

J is TRBJ2-5 and V is TRBV7-8; D is unclear. The CDR3 extends over 14 amino acids. Trimming shortened V by 5 bases and J by 0 bases, and 10 bases separated the two germline ends. The germline V gene has CDR1 SGHVS and CDR2 FQNEAQ. The CDR3 region is CASSLYIYQETQYF. The CDR3 nucleotides are TGTGCCAGCAGCCTGTACATTTACCAAGAGACCCAGTACTTC. The whole variable domain, remainder taken from reference TRBV7-8 and TRBJ2-5, is GAGVSQSPRYKVAKRGQDVALRCDPISGHVSLFWYQQALGQGPEFLTYFQNEAQLDKSGLPSDRFFAERPEGSVSTLKIQRTQQEDSAVYLCASSLYIYQETQYFGPGTRLLVL.

This clone was seen a handful of times. The chain combines TRBV2 with TRBJ2-7; D gene ambiguous. V was pared by 4 bases and J by 9 bases, with 10 bases between. Looked up from germline, CDR1 is SNHLY and CDR2 is FYNNEI. The CDR3 loop spans 11 amino acids. CDR3 in amino acids: CASSGLVWQYF. The CDR3 DNA follows: TGTGCCAGCAGTGGTTTAGTGTGGCAGTACTTC.

V is TRBV2 and J is TRBJ1-2; D uncertain. With 2 bases removed from V and 4 bases from J, the gap between germline ends came to 14 bases. CDR1 is SNHLY, CDR2 FYNNEI, per germline. The CDR3 consists of 15 residues. The CDR3 is CASSEWEGSGYGYTF. The DNA for the CDR3 is TGTGCCAGCAGTGAATGGGAGGGATCGGGCTATGGCTACACCTTC.

The chain couples TRBV18 to TRBJ2-7, with TRBD2 as a possible D gene (5 bases). The ends were cut back, 3 bases at V and 3 bases at J, with 9 bases in the middle. This CDR3 contains 13 residues. The germline V gene encodes CDR1 KGHSH and CDR2 LQKENI. The CDR3 is CASSPFGDYEQYF. The CDR3, as DNA: TGTGCCAGCTCACCTTTCGGGGACTACGAGCAGTACTTC.

This CDR3 is CASMPFRNTEAFF. The CDR3 DNA reads as TGTGCCAGCATGCCTTTTAGGAACACTGAAGCTTTCTTT. V usage is TRBV11-2 and J usage is TRBJ1-1; D is unresolved. The germline V and J ends were trimmed by 7 bases and 1 base, with 10 bases remaining between them. Germline V CDR1 and CDR2: SGHAT, FQNNGV. The CDR3 loop spans 13 amino acids.

The rearrangement uses TRBV14 and TRBJ1-2; D is ambiguous. The V gene's germline CDR1 is SGHDN and CDR2 FVKESK. Between the trimmed V and J ends, which lost 0 bases and 5 bases, there was a span of 7 bases. This CDR3 contains 13 residues. Here the CDR3 DNA reads TGTGCCAGCAGCCAAGATCGAACTTATGGCTACACCTTC. Its protein product is CASSQDRTYGYTF.

The rearrangement links TRBV7-2 to TRBJ1-1, with a weak D call TRBD1 (6 bases). Trimming shortened V by 5 bases and J by 0 bases, and 13 bases separated the two germline ends. This CDR3 is 15 amino acids long. Germline CDR1 and CDR2: SGHTA and FQGNSA. CDR3 nucleotide sequence: TGTGCCAGCAGCGTTTTCGGACAGCTGAACACTGAAGCTTTCTTT. Amino acid sequence: CASSVFGQLNTEAFF.

This chain joins TRBV12-3 or TRBV12-4 and TRBJ2-2; D not resolved. This CDR3 is 12 amino acids long. V was trimmed by 6 bases and J by 3 bases, leaving 5 bases between them. The CDR3 DNA reads TGTGCCAGCAGCTCTTACACCGGGGAGCTGTTTTTT. It codes for CASSSYTGELFF.

This chain connects TRBV19 to TRBJ2-5; TRBD1 matches at 7 bases. J lost 0 bases, V lost 8 bases, and 6 bases had no gene match. Germline CDR1 reads LNHDA; CDR2 reads SQIVND (reference sequence). There are 14 residues in the CDR3. In nucleotides, the CDR3 is TGTGCCAGTTCAAAACAGGGGAACCAAGAGACCCAGTACTTC. Amino acid sequence: CASSKQGNQETQYF.

The rearrangement joins TRBV3-1 (or the pseudogene TRBV3-2) to TRBJ2-3; 11 bases are shared with TRBD2. Germline V gene data show CDR1 as LGHDT and CDR2 as YNNKEL (reference sequence). This CDR3 is built from 12 residues. J was trimmed by 14 bases and V by 1 base; bases with no gene match: 2. This CDR3 reads CASSQVSGGAYF. In nucleotides, the CDR3 is TGTGCCAGCAGCCAAGTTAGCGGGGGGGCGTATTTT.

DNA of the CDR3: TGCGCCAGCAGCATAGAACTTCGGTCTGGTGAAAAACTGTTTTTT. It codes for CASSIELRSGEKLFF. This chain uses TRBV4-1 with TRBJ1-4, with D unclear. CDR1 and CDR2 (germline): MGHRA, YSYEKL. The CDR3 runs 15 residues. Deletions cut 5 bases from V and 7 bases from J, with 17 bases between.